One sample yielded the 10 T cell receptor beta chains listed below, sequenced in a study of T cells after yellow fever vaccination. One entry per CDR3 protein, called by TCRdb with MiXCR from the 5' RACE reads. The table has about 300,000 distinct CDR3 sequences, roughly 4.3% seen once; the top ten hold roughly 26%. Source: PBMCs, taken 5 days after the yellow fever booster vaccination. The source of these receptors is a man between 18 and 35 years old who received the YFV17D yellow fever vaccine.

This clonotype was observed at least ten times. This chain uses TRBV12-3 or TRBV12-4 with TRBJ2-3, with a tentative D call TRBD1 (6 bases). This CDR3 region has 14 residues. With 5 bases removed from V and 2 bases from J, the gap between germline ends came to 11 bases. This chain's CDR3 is CASSLQGTTDTQYF. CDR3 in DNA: TGTGCCAGCAGTCTACAGGGTACCACAGATACGCAGTATTTT.

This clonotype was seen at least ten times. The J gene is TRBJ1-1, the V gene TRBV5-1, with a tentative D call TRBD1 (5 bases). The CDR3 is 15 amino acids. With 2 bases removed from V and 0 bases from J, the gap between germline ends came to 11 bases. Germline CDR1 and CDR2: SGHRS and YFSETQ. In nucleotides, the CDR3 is TGCGCCAGCAGCTTCCAGGGAAGCATGAACACTGAAGCTTTCTTT. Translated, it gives CASSFQGSMNTEAFF.

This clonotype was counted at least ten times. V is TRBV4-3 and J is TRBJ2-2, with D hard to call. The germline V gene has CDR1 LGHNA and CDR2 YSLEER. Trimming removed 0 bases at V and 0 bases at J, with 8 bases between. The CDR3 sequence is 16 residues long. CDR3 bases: TGCGCCAGCAGCCAAGAGGCAGGTCCGAACACCGGGGAGCTGTTTTTT. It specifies CASSQEAGPNTGELFF.

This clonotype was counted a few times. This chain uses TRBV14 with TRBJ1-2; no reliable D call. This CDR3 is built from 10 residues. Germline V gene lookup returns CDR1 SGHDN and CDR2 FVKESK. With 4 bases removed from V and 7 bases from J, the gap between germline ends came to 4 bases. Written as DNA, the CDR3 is TGTGCCAGCAGCCGCAGTGGCTACACCTTC. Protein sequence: CASSRSGYTF.

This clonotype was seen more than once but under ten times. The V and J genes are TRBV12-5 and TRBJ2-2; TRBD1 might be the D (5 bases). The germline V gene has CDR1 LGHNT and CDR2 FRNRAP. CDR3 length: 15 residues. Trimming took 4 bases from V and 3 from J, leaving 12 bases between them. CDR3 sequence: CASGSGPPDTGELFF. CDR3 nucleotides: TGTGCTAGTGGTTCAGGGCCCCCGGACACCGGGGAGCTGTTTTTT. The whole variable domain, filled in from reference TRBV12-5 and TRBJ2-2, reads DARVTQTPRHKVTEMGQEVTMRCQPILGHNTVFWYRQTMMQGLELLAYFRNRAPLDDSGMPKDRFSAEMPDATLATLKIQPSEPRDSAVYFCASGSGPPDTGELFFGEGSRLTVL.

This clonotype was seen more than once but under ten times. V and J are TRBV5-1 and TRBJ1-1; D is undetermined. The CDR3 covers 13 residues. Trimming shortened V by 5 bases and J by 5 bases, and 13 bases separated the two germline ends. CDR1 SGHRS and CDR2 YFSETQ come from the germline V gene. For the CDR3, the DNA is TGCGCCAGCAGGCTAAATAGTCGGACTGAAGCTTTCTTT. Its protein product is CASRLNSRTEAFF.

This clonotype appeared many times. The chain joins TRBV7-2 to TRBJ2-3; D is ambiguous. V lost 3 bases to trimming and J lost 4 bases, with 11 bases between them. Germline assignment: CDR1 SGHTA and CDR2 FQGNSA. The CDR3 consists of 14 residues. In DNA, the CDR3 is TGTGCCAGCAGCTTTAAAAGGTTTCCAGATACGCAGTATTTT. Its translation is CASSFKRFPDTQYF.

The CDR3 loop is CASSYGSPLHF. CDR3 DNA sequence: TGTGCCAGCAGTTACGGATCACCCCTCCACTTT. The chain has TRBV6-2 or TRBV6-3 and TRBJ1-6; the D is unclear. CDR1 and CDR2 from the germline V gene are MNHEY and SVGEGT. Trimming shortened V by 2 bases and J by 10 bases, and 3 bases separated the two germline ends. The length of the CDR3 is 11 residues.

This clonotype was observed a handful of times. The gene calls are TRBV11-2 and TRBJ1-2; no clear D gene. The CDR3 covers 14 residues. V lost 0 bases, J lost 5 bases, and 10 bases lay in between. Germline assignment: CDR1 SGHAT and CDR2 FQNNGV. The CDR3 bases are TGTGCCAGCAGCTTAGATCCGTCGCCGTATGGCTACACCTTC. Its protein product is CASSLDPSPYGYTF.

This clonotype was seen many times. In DNA, the CDR3 is TGCGCCAGCAGCCAAATAGGGGGCGGATCTGAAGCTTTCTTT. This codes for CASSQIGGGSEAFF. This chain connects TRBV4-3 to TRBJ1-1; TRBD1 agrees at 7 bases. Germline V gives CDR1 LGHNA, CDR2 YSLEER. The CDR3 runs 14 residues. The V segment lost 2 bases and the J segment 6 bases; nucleotides outside the gene matches: 6.